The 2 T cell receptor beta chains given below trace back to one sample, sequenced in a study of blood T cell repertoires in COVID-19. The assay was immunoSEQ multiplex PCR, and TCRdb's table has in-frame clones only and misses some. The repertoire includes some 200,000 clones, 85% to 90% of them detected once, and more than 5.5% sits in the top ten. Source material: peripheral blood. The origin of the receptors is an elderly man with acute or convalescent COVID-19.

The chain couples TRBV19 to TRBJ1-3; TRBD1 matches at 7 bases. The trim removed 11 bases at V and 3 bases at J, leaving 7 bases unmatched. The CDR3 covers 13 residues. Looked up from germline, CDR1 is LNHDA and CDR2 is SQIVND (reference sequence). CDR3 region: CAVIDRVGNTIYF. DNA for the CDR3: TGTGCCGTCATTGACAGGGTTGGAAACACCATATATTTT.

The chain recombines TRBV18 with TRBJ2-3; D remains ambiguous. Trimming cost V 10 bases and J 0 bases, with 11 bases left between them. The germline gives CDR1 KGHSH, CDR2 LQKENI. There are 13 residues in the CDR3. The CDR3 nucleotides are TGTGCCACTACCCATTCTAGCACAGATACGCAGTATTTT. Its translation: CATTHSSTDTQYF.